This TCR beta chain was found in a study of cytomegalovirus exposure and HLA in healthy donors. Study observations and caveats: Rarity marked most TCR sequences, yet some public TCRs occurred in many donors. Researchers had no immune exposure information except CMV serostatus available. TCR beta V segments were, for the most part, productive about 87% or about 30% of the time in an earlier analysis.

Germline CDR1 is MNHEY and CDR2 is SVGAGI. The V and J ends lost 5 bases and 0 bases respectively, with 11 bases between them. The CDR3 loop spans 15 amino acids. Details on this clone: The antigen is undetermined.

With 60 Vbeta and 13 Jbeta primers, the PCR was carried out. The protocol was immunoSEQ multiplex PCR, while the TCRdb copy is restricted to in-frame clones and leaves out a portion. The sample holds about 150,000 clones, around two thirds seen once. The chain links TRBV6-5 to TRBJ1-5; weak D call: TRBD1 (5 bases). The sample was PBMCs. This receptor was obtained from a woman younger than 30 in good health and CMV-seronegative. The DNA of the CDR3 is TGTGCCAGCAGTGGAAGGGGTTATAGCAATCAGCCCCAGCATTTT. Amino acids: CASSGRGYSNQPQHF.